This T cell receptor beta chain originates from a study of STAT3 mutations in large granular lymphocyte leukemia. Whole-study results and caveats: Some patients had dominant TCR clones larger than their STAT3 mutant burden. TCR clonotype switching after therapy occurred in about 30% of the 18 patients. Every T-cell large granular lymphocyte leukemia patient had at least one immunodominant TCR beta clonotype.

The table came from immunoSEQ multiplex PCR; TCRdb's copy has only in-frame clones and leaves some out. Among about 7,800 clones listed, roughly 91% were seen once. Germline loops: CDR1 SGHDT, CDR2 YYEEEE. There are 13 residues in the CDR3. The V and J ends lost 2 bases and 2 bases respectively, with 8 bases between them. With regard to this clone: What it binds is not known.

This receptor was taken from a man aged 50-59 years with T-cell large granular lymphocyte leukemia. Some clones in this sample may be carry-over from other donors' samples. Sequenced: peripheral blood mononuclear cells. The V and J genes are TRBV5-6 and TRBJ2-7; D gene uncertain. The CDR3 coding sequence is TGTGCCAGCAGCTTTGGCGGAGCCTACGAGCAGTACTTC. This sequence encodes CASSFGGAYEQYF.